This T cell receptor beta chain comes out of a study of blood T cell repertoires in COVID-19. Study-level background: The study drew acute and convalescent COVID-19 samples from the United States, Italy and Spain. T cells, B-cell-depleted T cells, or PBMCs supplied cDNA or gDNA.

V lost 7 bases and J lost 7; bases outside the gene matches: 5. The CDR3 has 14 residues. CDR1 is KGHDR, CDR2 SFDVKD, per germline. In the original processing: By means of reference gene primer amplification, nucleated cell counts were estimated. Produced via immunoSEQ multiplex PCR; TCRdb's table is partial and in-frame only. The DNA gave D and trimming, while V, J and clone size come from that table. The top ten hold 2% to 3% of the sample, which has around 260,000 clones, 87% seen once. The clonotype comes from a woman between 45 and 60 years old with acute or convalescent COVID-19. Input material: peripheral blood. The rearrangement uses TRBV24-1 and TRBJ2-1, with 11 bases that match TRBD2. This CDR3 is CATRNSGRVNEQFF. Written as DNA, the CDR3 is TGTGCCACCAGAAATAGCGGGAGGGTTAATGAGCAGTTCTTC.